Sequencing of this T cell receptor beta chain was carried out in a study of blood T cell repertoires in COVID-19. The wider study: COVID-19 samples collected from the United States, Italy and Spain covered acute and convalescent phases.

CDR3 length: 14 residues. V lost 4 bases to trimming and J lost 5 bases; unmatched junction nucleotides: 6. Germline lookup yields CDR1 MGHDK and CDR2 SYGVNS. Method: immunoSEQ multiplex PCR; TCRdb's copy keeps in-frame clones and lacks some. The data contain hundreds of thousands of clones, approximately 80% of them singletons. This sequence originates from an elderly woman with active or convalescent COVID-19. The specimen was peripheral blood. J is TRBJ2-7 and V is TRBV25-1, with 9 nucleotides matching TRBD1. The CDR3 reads CASSGAQGADEQYF. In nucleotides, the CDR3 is TGTGCCAGCAGTGGGGCACAGGGGGCGGACGAGCAGTACTTC.